These 17 T cell receptor beta chains were sequenced from one sample in a study of identical twins. TCRdb recomputed calls from the 5' RACE reads with MiXCR, one row per CDR3 protein. Here the sample spans more than 650,000 distinct CDR3 sequences, around 6% being singletons. Sequencing was done on a sample of naive T cells sorted from blood. The source is a man aged 18 to 35 in good health.

This clonotype was seen only a few times. The chain has TRBV29-1 and TRBJ2-1, with 10 bases aligning to TRBD2. V was clipped by 5 bases and J by 8 bases; unmatched bases: 6. Germline CDR1 reads SQVTM; CDR2 reads ANQGSEA. CDR3 length: 13 amino acids. This chain's CDR3 is CSVPAGGPYEQFF. CDR3 DNA sequence: TGCAGCGTTCCAGCGGGAGGGCCTTATGAGCAGTTCTTC.

This clonotype occurred many times. This rearrangement joins TRBV27 to TRBJ2-3; D unclear. Germline V CDR1 and CDR2: MNHEY, SMNVEV (reference sequence). V was trimmed by 2 bases and J by 8 bases, leaving 11 bases between them. The CDR3 has 13 residues. The CDR3 is CASSLVGSGTQYF. CDR3 DNA sequence: TGTGCCAGCAGTTTAGTAGGGTCCGGTACGCAGTATTTT.

This clonotype was counted at least ten times. This chain joins TRBV19 and TRBJ1-2; 8 nucleotides align to TRBD1. This CDR3 has 15 residues. The V and J ends lost 3 bases and 2 bases, in that order; junction bases with no gene match: 5. The germline V gene has CDR1 LNHDA and CDR2 SQIVND (reference sequence). Written as DNA, the CDR3 is TGTGCCAGTAGTATCGCGCGGACAGGGAACTATGGCTACACCTTC. This translates into CASSIARTGNYGYTF.

There are many counts of this clonotype. J is TRBJ2-7 and V is TRBV20-1, with 10 bases identical to TRBD2. Losses at the gene ends were 2 bases for V and 2 bases for J; bases not matched to a gene: 9. This CDR3 region has 16 residues. Germline V gene lookup returns CDR1 DFQATT and CDR2 SNEGSKA (reference sequence). CDR3 sequence (DNA): TGCAGTGCTAGATCTACTGCGGGACTAGCGACCTACGAGCAGTACTTC. It encodes CSARSTAGLATYEQYF.

This clonotype was observed at least ten times. The V call is TRBV25-1, the J call TRBJ1-5; TRBD1 agrees at 10 bases. J lost 2 bases, V lost 4 bases, and 5 bases had no gene match. CDR3 length equals 16 residues. Germline V gene data show CDR1 as MGHDK and CDR2 as SYGVNS. As DNA, the CDR3 is TGTGCCAGCAGTGCGACAGGGGGCAAGGGCAATCAGCCCCAGCATTTT. It is translated as CASSATGGKGNQPQHF.

This clonotype was seen many times. This rearrangement joins TRBV12-3 or TRBV12-4 to TRBJ2-7; 7 bases align to TRBD1. This CDR3 has 13 amino acids. Trimming removed 6 bases from V and 6 bases from J; junction bases left unmatched: 8. The CDR3 protein is CASSLGSGGEQYV. As DNA, the CDR3 is TGTGCCAGCAGCCTTGGGTCAGGGGGCGAGCAGTACGTC.

This clonotype was seen a few times. The rearrangement links TRBV20-1 to TRBJ2-1, with D possibly being TRBD1 (5 bases). Germline V gene lookup returns CDR1 DFQATT and CDR2 SNEGSKA (reference sequence). This CDR3 is built from 15 residues. The ends were cut back, 4 bases at V and 0 bases at J, with 13 bases in the middle. CDR3: CSATTGYHSYNEQFF. In nucleotides, the CDR3 is TGCAGTGCTACCACAGGATACCACTCCTACAATGAGCAGTTCTTC.

This clonotype was detected a few times. The chain couples TRBV5-6 to TRBJ2-1, with D maybe TRBD2 (5 bases). Trimming removed 1 base at V and 10 bases at J, with 18 bases between. The CDR3 contains 15 residues. Germline loops: CDR1 SGHDT, CDR2 YYEEEE. The CDR3 coding sequence is TGTGCCAGCAGCTTGATGCGGAGGAATTCTGGGGAGCAGTTCTTC. It is translated as CASSLMRRNSGEQFF. Full variable domain (remainder filled in from reference TRBV5-6 and TRBJ2-1): DAGVTQSPTHLIKTRGQQVTLRCSPKSGHDTVSWYQQALGQGPQFIFQYYEEEERQRGNFPDRFSGHQFPNYSSELNVNALLLGDSALYLCASSLMRRNSGEQFFGPGTRLTVL.

The table lists this clonotype with many counts. The J gene is TRBJ2-7, the V gene TRBV5-1; 7 nucleotides match TRBD1. Losses at the gene ends were 2 bases for V and 3 bases for J; bases not matched to a gene: 5. Germline CDR1 and CDR2: SGHRS and YFSETQ. The length of the CDR3 is 14 residues. CDR3 bases: TGCGCCAGCAGCTTCGGGACAGCGGACTACGAGCAGTACTTC. Its protein is CASSFGTADYEQYF.

This clonotype was counted many times. The chain carries TRBV29-1 and TRBJ2-3; D not certain. Looked up from germline, CDR1 is SQVTM and CDR2 is ANQGSEA. V was pared by 6 bases and J by 5 bases, with 9 bases between. There are 11 residues in the CDR3. In DNA, the CDR3 is TGCAGCGTCCACGTGGGAGATACGCAGTATTTT. It yields the protein CSVHVGDTQYF.

The rearrangement links TRBV5-5 to TRBJ2-1, with unresolved D. The V end lost 4 bases, the J end lost 10 bases, and 15 bases lay between the germline ends. Germline assignment: CDR1 SGHKS and CDR2 YYEKEE (reference sequence). The CDR3 contains 13 residues. The chain's CDR3 is CASSLRHPWEQFF. DNA for the CDR3: TGTGCCAGCAGCCTTAGACACCCTTGGGAGCAGTTCTTC.

There are a few counts of this clonotype. The chain joins TRBV20-1 to TRBJ2-7, with no clear D. Per germline, CDR1 DFQATT and CDR2 SNEGSKA (reference sequence). The CDR3 has 13 amino acids. V was pared by 6 bases and J by 0 bases, with 12 bases between. The CDR3 loop reads CSAPPPTSYEQYF. The CDR3 nucleotides are TGCAGTGCCCCCCCGCCCACCTCCTACGAGCAGTACTTC.

This clonotype has only a few counts. The gene calls are TRBV24-1 and TRBJ2-4, with 9 bases fitting TRBD1. The CDR3 contains 16 residues. Germline CDR1 is KGHDR and CDR2 is SFDVKD. The ends lost 2 bases at V and 0 bases at J; junction bases unmatched: 1. The CDR3 DNA follows: TGTGCCACCAGTGATTGGGACAGGGAAGCCAAAAACATTCAGTACTTC. This gives the protein CATSDWDREAKNIQYF.

This clonotype has at least ten counts. The V gene is TRBV27, the J gene TRBJ1-2; D is ambiguous. Deletions cut 4 bases from V and 4 bases from J, with 10 bases between. The CDR3 sequence is 13 residues long. Germline V gives CDR1 MNHEY, CDR2 SMNVEV (reference sequence). In nucleotides, the CDR3 is TGTGCCAGCAGTTGGGGAAAAGGCTATGGCTACACCTTC. This gives the protein CASSWGKGYGYTF.

This clonotype came up many times. The chain links TRBV29-1 to TRBJ2-3; no reliable D call. The CDR3 loop spans 11 amino acids. Trimming left V 2 bases short and J 4 bases short, with 4 bases between. The germline V gene encodes CDR1 SQVTM and CDR2 ANQGSEA. CDR3 coding DNA: TGCAGCGTTGAAAAGCCAGATACGCAGTATTTT. Protein product: CSVEKPDTQYF.

Ten or more counts support this clonotype. The V and J genes are TRBV5-1 and TRBJ2-3; 7 nucleotides match TRBD1. The CDR3 length is 15 residues. V was pared by 4 bases and J by 0 bases, with 5 bases of the junction left unmatched. Per germline, CDR1 SGHRS and CDR2 YFSETQ. The chain's CDR3 is CASSIGQASTDTQYF. The CDR3 nucleotides are TGCGCCAGCAGCATAGGACAGGCAAGCACAGATACGCAGTATTTT.

This clonotype was counted at least ten times. J is TRBJ1-3 and V is TRBV12-3 or TRBV12-4; tentatively, D is TRBD1 (6 bases). The CDR3 contains 8 residues. The V and J ends lost 11 bases and 11 bases respectively, with 7 bases between them. The CDR3 spells CASGAIYF. CDR3 DNA: TGTGCCTCAGGGGCCATATATTTT.